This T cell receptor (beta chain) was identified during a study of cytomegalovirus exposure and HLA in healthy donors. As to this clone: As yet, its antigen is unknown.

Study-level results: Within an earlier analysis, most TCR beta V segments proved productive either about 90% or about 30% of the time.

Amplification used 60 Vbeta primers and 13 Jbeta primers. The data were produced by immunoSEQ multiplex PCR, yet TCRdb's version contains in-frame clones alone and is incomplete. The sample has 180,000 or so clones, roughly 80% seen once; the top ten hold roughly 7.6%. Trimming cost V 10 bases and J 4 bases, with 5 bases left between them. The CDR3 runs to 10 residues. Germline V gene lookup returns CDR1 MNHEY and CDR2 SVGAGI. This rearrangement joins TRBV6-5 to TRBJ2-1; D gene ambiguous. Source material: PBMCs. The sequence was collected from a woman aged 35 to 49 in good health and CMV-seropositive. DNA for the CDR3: TGTGCCACCTTTTACAATGAGCAGTTCTTC. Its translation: CATFYNEQFF.